These 20 T cell receptor beta chains were sequenced from one sample in a study of CD8+ T cells in alopecia areata. RNA extraction was followed by reverse transcription into cDNA, which acted as the sequencing template. Measured with immunoSEQ multiplex PCR; TCRdb has only the in-frame clones, and not every one. This table has over 85,000 clones, 35% to 50% appearing once. The specimen sequenced was CD4+ T cells sorted from blood. Receptors originate from a human donor with alopecia areata.

This clone was detected a few times. The chain links TRBV29-1 to TRBJ2-7, with 10 bases lining up with TRBD1. There are 15 residues in the CDR3. Germline assignment: CDR1 SQVTM and CDR2 ANQGSEA. V was clipped by 5 bases and J by 0 bases; unmatched bases: 7. The DNA of the CDR3 is TGCAGCGTTCGAAGGACAGGGGGAAGCTCCTACGAGCAGTACTTC. Encoded protein: CSVRRTGGSSYEQYF.

The gene calls are TRBV28 and TRBJ2-1; 9 positions agree with TRBD1. CDR3 length: 15 residues. The V segment lost 4 bases and the J segment 4 bases; nucleotides outside the gene matches: 5. Germline V gene sequence: CDR1 MDHEN, CDR2 SYDVKM. CDR3 nucleotides: TGTGCCAGCAGTTCCGACAGGGGGTCTTACAATGAGCAGTTCTTC. Encoded protein: CASSSDRGSYNEQFF.

This clone was picked up many times. The same CDR3 is also encoded by other DNA sequences in this sample. This rearrangement joins TRBV30 to TRBJ2-7; no definite D call. The ends were cut back, 0 bases at V and 3 bases at J, with 3 bases in the middle. This CDR3 contains 11 residues. Germline CDR1 and CDR2: GTSNPN and SVGIG (reference sequence). The CDR3 sequence: CAWSVSYEQYF. The CDR3, as DNA: TGTGCCTGGAGTGTCAGCTACGAGCAGTACTTC.

This clone was recorded a few times. The chain recombines TRBV29-1 with TRBJ2-1, with 12 nucleotides matching TRBD2. Germline V gene data show CDR1 as SQVTM and CDR2 as ANQGSEA. J lost 3 bases, V lost 6 bases, and 3 bases had no gene match. The CDR3 totals 14 residues. This CDR3 reads CSVRTSGIYNEQFF. CDR3 coding DNA: TGCAGCGTCCGGACTAGCGGGATCTACAATGAGCAGTTCTTC.

This chain joins TRBV29-1 and TRBJ2-1; 7 bases are shared with TRBD1. V was clipped by 7 bases and J by 4 bases; unmatched bases: 13. This CDR3 has 15 amino acids. Germline assignment: CDR1 SQVTM and CDR2 ANQGSEA. This chain's CDR3 is CSANPPGQRYNEQFF. In DNA form, the CDR3 reads TGCAGCGCCAATCCTCCGGGACAGAGATACAATGAGCAGTTCTTC.

This clone was detected a few times. Here the CDR3 reads CSVDRGQVGTEAFF. In DNA, the CDR3 is TGCAGCGTAGACAGGGGGCAGGTCGGCACTGAAGCTTTCTTT. This chain connects TRBV29-1 to TRBJ1-1; 10 bases line up with TRBD1. Trimming at V came to 6 bases and at J to 4 bases, leaving 8 bases not matched to a gene. Germline V gene data show CDR1 as SQVTM and CDR2 as ANQGSEA. The CDR3 contains 14 residues.

The CDR3 loop is CAWRVPPRETQYF. The CDR3 DNA reads TGTGCCTGGAGAGTGCCCCCGAGGGAGACCCAGTACTTC. The rearrangement joins TRBV30 to TRBJ2-5; no clear D gene. V lost 3 bases and J lost 5, with 13 bases in between. CDR1 is GTSNPN and CDR2 is SVGIG in the germline V gene (reference sequence). This CDR3 region has 13 residues.

The chain employs TRBV29-1 and TRBJ1-1; D unclear. V lost 4 bases and J lost 4, with 10 bases in between. This CDR3 region has 12 residues. Germline V gene data show CDR1 as SQVTM and CDR2 as ANQGSEA. CDR3 in amino acids: CSVVWAGTEAFF. The CDR3 DNA reads as TGCAGCGTTGTGTGGGCGGGCACTGAAGCTTTCTTT.

This clone came up a few times. The chain combines TRBV28 with TRBJ2-7; D unclear. This CDR3 comprises 13 residues. Deletions cut 5 bases from V and 7 bases from J, with 15 bases between. The germline V gene has CDR1 MDHEN and CDR2 SYDVKM. This chain's CDR3 is CASSTRAVGEQYF. DNA for the CDR3: TGTGCCAGCAGTACTCGCGCGGTGGGTGAGCAGTACTTC. The full variable domain, in which reference TRBV28 and TRBJ2-7 provide the parts outside the CDR3, is DVKVTQSSRYLVKRTGEKVFLECVQDMDHENMFWYRQDPGLGLRLIYFSYDVKMKEKGDIPEGYSVSREKKERFSLILESASTNQTSMYLCASSTRAVGEQYFGPGTRLTVT.

The chain has TRBV7-2 and TRBJ2-3, with 8 bases that match TRBD2. The CDR3 has 16 residues. The J segment lost 4 bases and the V segment lost 5 bases, leaving 11 bases of the junction unmatched. CDR1 and CDR2 from the germline V gene are SGHTA and FQGNSA. CDR3 sequence (DNA): TGTGCCAGCAGCCCTCGGGGGGGCTCTGTCGCAGATACGCAGTATTTT. This encodes CASSPRGGSVADTQYF. The whole variable domain, filled in from reference TRBV7-2 and TRBJ2-3, reads GAGVSQSPSNKVTEKGKDVELRCDPISGHTALYWYRQSLGQGLEFLIYFQGNSAPDKSGLPSDRFSAERTGGSVSTLTIQRTQQEDSAVYLCASSPRGGSVADTQYFGPGTRLTVL.

The chain combines TRBV29-1 with TRBJ2-1; 10 nucleotides line up with TRBD2. CDR1 SQVTM and CDR2 ANQGSEA come from the germline V gene. The CDR3 is 14 amino acids. With V trimmed by 8 bases and J by 4 bases, 8 bases remained unmatched. The CDR3 spells CSPLLAGVYNEQFF. In nucleotides, the CDR3 is TGCAGCCCCCTTCTAGCGGGAGTATACAATGAGCAGTTCTTC.

This clone was seen a few times. The chain is built from TRBV29-1 and TRBJ1-2; maybe TRBD1 (6 bases). In germline, CDR1 is SQVTM, CDR2 ANQGSEA. The CDR3 contains 12 residues. In DNA, the CDR3 is TGCACCGTACAGGGAGGCGGCTATGGCTACACCTTC. Amino acids: CTVQGGGYGYTF.

The chain joins TRBV5-1 to TRBJ2-3; 10 positions match TRBD2. The CDR3 extends over 16 amino acids. In germline, CDR1 is SGHRS, CDR2 YFSETQ. The V gene end was trimmed by 0 bases and the J gene end by 6 bases; junction bases not matched to a gene: 7. CDR3 sequence reads: CASSLVLAGTRDTQYF. Here the CDR3 DNA reads TGCGCCAGCAGCTTGGTACTAGCGGGGACACGGGATACGCAGTATTTT.

This rearrangement joins TRBV4-3 to TRBJ2-1; D is unclear. CDR1 is LGHNA and CDR2 is YSLEER in the germline V gene. Trimming took off 2 bases at V and 4 bases at J, with 15 bases between the two ends. CDR3 length: 16 residues. The CDR3 loop is CASSQMSSPQYNEQFF. In DNA, the CDR3 is TGCGCCAGCAGCCAAATGAGCAGCCCGCAGTACAATGAGCAGTTCTTC.

The chain's CDR3 is CASSLGLAGGPRDNEQFF. CDR3 in DNA: TGCGCCAGCAGCTTAGGACTAGCGGGAGGGCCGAGGGACAATGAGCAGTTCTTC. The chain combines TRBV5-1 with TRBJ2-1; 15 bases align to TRBD2. The CDR3 totals 18 residues. V was pared by 2 bases and J by 5 bases, with 8 bases of the junction left unmatched. Germline values: CDR1 SGHRS, CDR2 YFSETQ.

This clone was counted between two and nine times. The V and J genes are TRBV27 and TRBJ1-6; D unclear. The V and J ends lost 6 bases and 9 bases respectively, with 12 bases between them. Germline V CDR1 and CDR2: MNHEY, SMNVEV (reference sequence). This CDR3 has 13 residues. The CDR3 DNA sequence: TGTGCCAGCAGGCGGGGAGAAGTTTCACCCCTCCACTTT. The encoded protein is CASRRGEVSPLHF.

The chain recombines TRBV2 with TRBJ2-1, with TRBD2 identical over 9 bases. V was pared by 4 bases and J by 8 bases, with 9 bases of the junction left unmatched. The V gene's germline CDR1 is SNHLY and CDR2 FYNNEI. The CDR3 length is 15 residues. The CDR3 sequence: CASSVRGGASDEQFF. The CDR3 region has the DNA TGTGCCAGCAGTGTGCGCGGGGGGGCCTCGGATGAGCAGTTCTTC.

This clone was picked up a small number of times. The chain combines TRBV29-1 with TRBJ2-5; 11 nucleotides match TRBD2. Per germline, CDR1 SQVTM and CDR2 ANQGSEA. J was trimmed by 2 bases and V by 4 bases; bases with no gene match: 3. The CDR3 is made up of 14 amino acids. Written as DNA, the CDR3 is TGCAGCGTTGGGACTAGCGGGCGGCAAGAGACCCAGTACTTC. It is translated as CSVGTSGRQETQYF.

There are a few counts of this clone. The gene calls are TRBV29-1 and TRBJ1-1; no definite D call. The V end was cut by 4 bases, the J end by 0 bases, with 9 bases between. Germline CDR1 and CDR2: SQVTM and ANQGSEA. The CDR3 is 13 residues long. The CDR3 DNA reads as TGCAGCGTTGGACCCCGTATGAACACTGAAGCTTTCTTT. Its translation is CSVGPRMNTEAFF.

This clone was counted only a few times. The J gene is TRBJ2-2, the V gene TRBV18, with TRBD1 as a possible D gene (5 bases). This CDR3 is built from 15 residues. The ends were cut back, 2 bases at V and 0 bases at J, with 7 bases in the middle. The germline V gene encodes CDR1 KGHSH and CDR2 LQKENI. DNA of the CDR3: TGTGCCAGCTCACCATTGACAGCGAACACCGGGGAGCTGTTTTTT. Amino acids: CASSPLTANTGELFF. The complete variable domain, with remaining parts taken from reference TRBV18 and TRBJ2-2, reads NAGVMQNPRHLVRRRGQEARLRCSPMKGHSHVYWYRQLPEEGLKFMVYLQKENIIDESGMPKERFSAEFPKEGPSILRIQQVVRGDSAAYFCASSPLTANTGELFFGEGSRLTVL.